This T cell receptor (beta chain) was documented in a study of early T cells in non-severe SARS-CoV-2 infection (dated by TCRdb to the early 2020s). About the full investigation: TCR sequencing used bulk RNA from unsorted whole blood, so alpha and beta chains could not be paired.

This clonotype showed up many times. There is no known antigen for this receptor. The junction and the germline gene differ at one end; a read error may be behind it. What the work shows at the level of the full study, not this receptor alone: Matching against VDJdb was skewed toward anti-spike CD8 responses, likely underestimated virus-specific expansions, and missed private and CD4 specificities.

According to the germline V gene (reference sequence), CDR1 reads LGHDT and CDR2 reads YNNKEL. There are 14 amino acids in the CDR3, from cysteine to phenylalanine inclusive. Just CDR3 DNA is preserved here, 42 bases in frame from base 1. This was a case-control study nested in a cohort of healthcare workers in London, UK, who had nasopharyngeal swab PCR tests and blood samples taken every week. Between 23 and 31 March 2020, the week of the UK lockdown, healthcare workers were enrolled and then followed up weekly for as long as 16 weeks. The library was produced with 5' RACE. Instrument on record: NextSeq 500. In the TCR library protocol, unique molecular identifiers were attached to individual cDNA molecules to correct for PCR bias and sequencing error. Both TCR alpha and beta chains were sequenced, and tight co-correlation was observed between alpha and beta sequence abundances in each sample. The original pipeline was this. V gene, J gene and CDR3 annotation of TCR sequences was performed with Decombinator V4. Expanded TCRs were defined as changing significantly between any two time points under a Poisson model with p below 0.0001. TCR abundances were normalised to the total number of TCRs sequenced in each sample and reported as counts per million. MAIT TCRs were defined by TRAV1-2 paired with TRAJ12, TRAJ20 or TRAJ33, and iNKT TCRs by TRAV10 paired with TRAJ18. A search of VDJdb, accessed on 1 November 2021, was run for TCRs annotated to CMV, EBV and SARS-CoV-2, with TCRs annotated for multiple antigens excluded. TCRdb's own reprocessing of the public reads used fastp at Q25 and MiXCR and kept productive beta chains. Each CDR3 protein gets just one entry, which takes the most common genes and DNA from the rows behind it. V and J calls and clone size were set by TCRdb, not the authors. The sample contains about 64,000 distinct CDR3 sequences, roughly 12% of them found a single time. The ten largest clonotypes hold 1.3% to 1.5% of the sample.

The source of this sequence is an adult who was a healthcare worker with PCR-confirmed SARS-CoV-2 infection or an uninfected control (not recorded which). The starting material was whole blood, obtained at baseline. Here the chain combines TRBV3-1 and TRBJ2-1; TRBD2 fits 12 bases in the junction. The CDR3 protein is CASSQEASGGARIF. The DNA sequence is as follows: TGTGCCAGCAGCCAAGAGGCTAGCGGGGGGGCTCGAATCTTC.